This T cell receptor (beta chain) was sequenced in a study of T cell changes during pregnancy in multiple sclerosis. The data were produced by immunoSEQ multiplex PCR, yet TCRdb's version contains in-frame clones alone and is incomplete. The sample carries some 36,000 clones, more than 75% recorded once. This CDR3 comprises 14 residues. V dropped 1 base and J dropped 6 bases, with 10 bases sitting between them. Germline V gene sequence: CDR1 MNHNS, CDR2 SASEGT. V and J are TRBV6-1 and TRBJ1-5; no reliable D call. The starting material was peripheral blood, obtained in the second trimester of pregnancy. This TCR was recovered from a female donor in good health, enrolled as a control in a pregnancy study. This chain's CDR3 is CASSEGADIQPQHF. The CDR3 DNA reads TGTGCCAGCAGTGAAGGGGCAGATATTCAGCCCCAGCATTTT.